Listed below are T cell receptor beta chains from one sample, sequenced in a study of cytomegalovirus exposure and HLA in healthy donors. Data came from immunoSEQ multiplex PCR; TCRdb stores just in-frame clones and leaves some out. The data hold about 130,000 clones, with 60% to 80% observed a single time. Sequenced sample: PBMCs. Receptors were obtained from a man in his thirties or forties in good health and CMV-seronegative. The CDR3 runs from the conserved cysteine through the conserved F or W. Fields, in order: D gene, clone size, J gene, V gene, CDR3 protein, CDR3 DNA. The D gene is left open where the match is weak. Clone sizes are given selectively: once, few, many, or a class where the clone is expanded.

d_call: NA
clone_size: NA
j_call: TRBJ2-1
v_call: TRBV6-1
cdr3_aa: CASRPRQGRDEQFF
cdr3_nt: TGTGCCAGCAGACCCAGACAGGGGAGGGATGAGCAGTTCTTC

d_call: NA
clone_size: once
j_call: TRBJ1-2
v_call: TRBV6-5
cdr3_aa: CASSYYADYGYTF
cdr3_nt: TGTGCCAGCAGTTACTATGCAGACTATGGCTACACCTTC

d_call: NA
clone_size: NA
j_call: TRBJ1-3
v_call: TRBV6-5
cdr3_aa: CASSYSSGGQSNTIYF
cdr3_nt: TGTGCCAGCAGTTACTCGAGCGGGGGTCAGTCGAACACCATATATTTT

d_call: TRBD2
clone_size: NA
j_call: TRBJ2-3
v_call: TRBV7-7
cdr3_aa: CASSPQLAGGATDTQYF
cdr3_nt: TGTGCTAGCAGCCCCCAGCTAGCGGGAGGAGCCACAGATACGCAGTATTTT

d_call: NA
clone_size: once
j_call: TRBJ2-5
v_call: TRBV30
cdr3_aa: CAWSDRPQETQYF
cdr3_nt: TGTGCCTGGAGTGACAGACCACAGGAGACCCAGTACTTC

d_call: TRBD2
clone_size: NA
j_call: TRBJ2-2
v_call: TRBV2
cdr3_aa: CASSEIPGLAGTNTGELFF
cdr3_nt: TGTGCCAGCAGTGAGATACCGGGACTAGCGGGAACAAACACCGGGGAGCTGTTTTTT

d_call: NA
clone_size: NA
j_call: TRBJ1-1
v_call: TRBV27
cdr3_aa: CASRWGANTEAFF
cdr3_nt: TGTGCCAGTCGTTGGGGCGCGAACACTGAAGCTTTCTTT

d_call: TRBD1
clone_size: few
j_call: TRBJ1-1
v_call: TRBV5-6
cdr3_aa: CASSMGDRGTEAFF
cdr3_nt: TGTGCCAGCAGCATGGGTGACAGGGGGACTGAAGCTTTCTTT

d_call: NA
clone_size: NA
j_call: TRBJ2-7
v_call: TRBV5-1
cdr3_aa: CASSATDQLTYEQYF
cdr3_nt: TGCGCCAGCAGCGCGACAGATCAGCTCACCTACGAGCAGTACTTC

d_call: NA
clone_size: NA
j_call: TRBJ2-5
v_call: TRBV25-1
cdr3_aa: CASSAVQETQYF
cdr3_nt: TGTGCCAGCAGTGCAGTCCAAGAGACCCAGTACTTC

d_call: NA
clone_size: NA
j_call: TRBJ2-2
v_call: TRBV7-9
cdr3_aa: CASSWAGVNTGELFF
cdr3_nt: TGTGCCAGCAGCTGGGCAGGGGTGAACACCGGGGAGCTGTTTTTT

d_call: NA
clone_size: NA
j_call: TRBJ2-7
v_call: TRBV5-1
cdr3_aa: CASSYSGIVEQYF
cdr3_nt: TGCGCCAGCAGCTACAGCGGAATTGTCGAGCAGTACTTC

d_call: TRBD2
clone_size: NA
j_call: TRBJ2-5
v_call: TRBV27
cdr3_aa: CASRDVGGQETQYF
cdr3_nt: TGTGCCAGCAGAGACGTGGGGGGGCAAGAGACCCAGTACTTC